The 4 T cell receptor beta chains below all came from one sample that was sequenced in a study of identical twins. MiXCR, applied by TCRdb to the 5' RACE reads, yields one record per CDR3 protein. The table lists some 790,000 distinct CDR3 sequences, about 20% of them singletons, with under 15% in the top ten. These data were likewise used in another study, on T cells expressing NK-cell markers.

Sequencing was carried out using PBMCs. The receptors were gathered from a woman between 18 and 29 years old in good health.

The chain couples TRBV14 to TRBJ2-1; D unresolved. The V end lost 0 bases, the J end lost 0 bases, and 12 bases lay between the germline ends. The CDR3 has 17 residues. Germline CDR1 SGHDN, CDR2 FVKESK. CDR3 loop: CASSQDPASNSYNEQFF. DNA for the CDR3: TGTGCCAGCAGCCAAGATCCCGCCTCGAACTCCTACAATGAGCAGTTCTTC.

This clonotype appeared a few times. The rearrangement uses TRBV29-1 and TRBJ2-1, with 10 bases identical to TRBD2. The germline V gene encodes CDR1 SQVTM and CDR2 ANQGSEA. This CDR3 spans 17 amino acids. Trimming at V came to 1 base and at J to 5 bases, leaving 11 bases not matched to a gene. In nucleotides, the CDR3 is TGCAGCGTTGAAGGGGAGGGTAGCGGGAGGCGAAACAATGAGCAGTTCTTC. Translating gives CSVEGEGSGRRNNEQFF.

J is TRBJ2-1 and V is TRBV20-1, with a weak D call TRBD2 (6 bases). The CDR3 spans 12 residues. Per the germline V gene, CDR1 is DFQATT and CDR2 is SNEGSKA (reference sequence). With 6 bases removed from V and 4 bases from J, the gap between germline ends came to 10 bases. The CDR3 sequence is CSAGRGYNEQFF. CDR3 in DNA: TGCAGTGCCGGACGGGGGTACAATGAGCAGTTCTTC.

The chain uses TRBV14 and TRBJ2-3; D tentatively fits TRBD1 or TRBD2 (5 bases each). Trimming left V 5 bases short and J 0 bases short, with 9 bases between. This CDR3 is built from 14 residues. The germline gives CDR1 SGHDN, CDR2 FVKESK. The CDR3 region is CASSEGISTDTQYF. CDR3 sequence (DNA): TGTGCCAGCAGCGAGGGGATTAGCACAGATACGCAGTATTTT.